This record concerns one T cell receptor (beta chain) sequence. This entry belongs to a study of blood T cell repertoires in COVID-19. The ends lost 5 bases at V and 5 bases at J; junction bases unmatched: 3. This CDR3 is 15 amino acids long. Germline V CDR1 and CDR2: PRHDT, FYEKMQ (reference sequence). Profiled with immunoSEQ multiplex PCR; TCRdb holds only in-frame clones, not every one. The sample lists 100,000 or so clones; 75% to 85% were seen once. The sequenced sample was peripheral blood. The TCR originated in a human donor in a cohort sampled during active COVID-19. The chain links TRBV13 to TRBJ1-6; 10 nucleotides align to TRBD1. As DNA, the CDR3 is TGTGCCAGCAGCATGGGACAGGGGAATAATTCACCCCTCCACTTT. This gives the protein CASSMGQGNNSPLHF.